The present entry profiles one T cell receptor (beta chain) with its context. Its cognate antigen is unknown. The entry originates in a study of OX40 agonist ivuxolimab in advanced cancers. Across the study: Patients were dosed intravenously with ivuxolimab at 0.01 to 10 mg/kg every 2 weeks. The group had a mean age of approximately 60 years, ranged from 23 to 79, and was 75% to 85% male. General study points: There was clonal expansion of CD4+ and CD8+ blood T cells by week 6 at 0.1 to 3.0 mg/kg.

Systemic immunosuppression or a history of autoimmune disease excluded patients. The protocol was immunoSEQ multiplex PCR, while the TCRdb copy is restricted to in-frame clones and leaves out a portion. The sample lists fewer than 35,000 clones, just under 90% occurring once. The sequence came from an adult with an advanced solid tumor such as melanoma, head and neck, liver or kidney cancer. The material sequenced was CD4+ or CD8+ T cells sorted from blood, taken in a trial of the OX40 agonist ivuxolimab.

Here the CDR3 DNA reads TGTGCCAGCTCACCACCAAGGGCGCGAGTCGGTGAGCAGTTCTTC. It encodes CASSPPRARVGEQFF. The chain uses TRBV18 and TRBJ2-1; D unclear. Germline CDR1 is KGHSH and CDR2 is LQKENI. Deletions cut 0 bases from V and 9 bases from J, with 15 bases between. This CDR3 is 15 amino acids long.